These 17 T cell receptor beta chains came from one sample sequenced in a study of blood T cell repertoires in COVID-19. Generated by immunoSEQ multiplex PCR, the TCRdb table keeps only in-frame clones and is missing some. The sample has 150,000 to 200,000 clones, approximately 86% seen once. What was sequenced was peripheral blood. The receptors here all came from a man in his 60s with COVID-19, enrolled during active disease.

The gene calls are TRBV5-1 and TRBJ2-3, with a possible D match to TRBD2 (5 bases). Trimming took 1 base from V and 3 from J, leaving 12 bases between them. CDR1 is SGHRS, CDR2 YFSETQ, per germline. This CDR3 is built from 15 residues. The CDR3 spells CASSLQWERTDTQYF. The CDR3 DNA is TGCGCCAGCAGCTTGCAATGGGAGAGGACAGATACGCAGTATTTT.

In the case of this clone: Other DNA sequences in this sample translate to the same CDR3. This sequence joins TRBV7-9 and TRBJ1-1, with unresolved D. V was pared by 1 base and J by 3 bases, with 6 bases between. The CDR3 sequence is 13 residues long. Germline CDR1 reads SEHNR; CDR2 reads FQNEAQ (reference sequence). CDR3 region: CASSLVGDTEAFF. CDR3 DNA: TGTGCCAGCAGCTTAGTCGGGGACACTGAAGCTTTCTTT.

Here the CDR3 reads CASSRLGQGHGYTF. The CDR3 DNA follows: TGTGCCAGCAGCCGACTAGGACAGGGTCATGGCTACACCTTC. The J gene is TRBJ1-2, the V gene TRBV27; 8 nucleotides match TRBD1. CDR1 MNHEY and CDR2 SMNVEV come from the germline V gene (reference sequence). CDR3 size: 14 residues. Unmatched junction bases numbered 9, after V lost 6 bases and J lost 6 bases.

In DNA form, the CDR3 reads TGTGCCAGCAGCTTGGATAGCTTGGCCTACGAGCAGTACTTC. Its translation: CASSLDSLAYEQYF. The rearrangement links TRBV5-4 to TRBJ2-7; D is uncertain. Germline CDR1 is SGHNT and CDR2 is YYREEE (reference sequence). This CDR3 contains 14 residues. With 0 bases removed from V and 2 bases from J, the gap between germline ends came to 9 bases.

The chain employs TRBV6-2 or TRBV6-3 and TRBJ1-5; TRBD1 matches 9 bases. This CDR3 is 20 amino acids long. Germline CDR1 reads MNHEY; CDR2 reads SVGEGT. V was clipped by 2 bases and J by 0 bases; unmatched bases: 14. The CDR3 protein is CASSYRGAQGATISNQPQHF. The CDR3 DNA is TGTGCCAGCAGTTACAGGGGGGCACAGGGGGCCACTATTAGCAATCAGCCCCAGCATTTT.

This clone was counted a single time. The rearrangement uses TRBV5-4 and TRBJ1-1, with D maybe TRBD1 (5 bases). This CDR3 has 14 amino acids. From germline, CDR1 is SGHNT and CDR2 YYREEE (reference sequence). Trimming shortened V by 1 base and J by 4 bases, and 11 bases separated the two germline ends. CDR3 bases: TGTGCCAGCAGCTTGCGACAAAGGGGCACTGAAGCTTTCTTT. It encodes CASSLRQRGTEAFF.

This clone was found a few times. CDR3 protein: CASSASIQGGYGYTF. CDR3 bases: TGTGCCAGCAGCGCCAGTATACAGGGTGGCTATGGCTACACCTTC. The genes are TRBV28 and TRBJ1-2, with D perhaps matching TRBD1 (6 bases). The CDR3 sequence is 15 residues long. Trimming left V 6 bases short and J 4 bases short, with 18 bases between. The V gene's germline CDR1 is MDHEN and CDR2 SYDVKM.

The rearrangement links TRBV10-3 to TRBJ1-2; D might be TRBD1 (5 bases). The V gene's germline CDR1 is ENHRY and CDR2 SYGVKD. The length of the CDR3 is 12 residues. Trimming took off 0 bases at V and 14 bases at J, with 13 bases between the two ends. CDR3 residues: CAISESSPGKTF. CDR3 DNA: TGTGCCATCAGTGAGTCGAGTCCAGGGAAAACCTTC.

The V and J genes are TRBV16 and TRBJ1-1; TRBD1 agrees at 8 bases. Looked up from germline, CDR1 is KGHSY and CDR2 is FQNENV. The CDR3 consists of 15 residues. The V segment lost 4 bases and the J segment 3 bases; nucleotides outside the gene matches: 7. The CDR3 protein is CASSPTGGWHTEAFF. In nucleotides, the CDR3 is TGTGCCAGCAGCCCTACAGGGGGATGGCACACTGAAGCTTTCTTT.

This clone appeared once. This rearrangement joins TRBV6-2 or TRBV6-3 to TRBJ1-1, with TRBD1 matching over 12 bases. The trim removed 0 bases at V and 1 base at J, leaving 6 bases unmatched. Germline values: CDR1 MNHEY, CDR2 SVGEGT. This CDR3 region has 18 residues. The CDR3 region is CASSYSQGQGARNTEAFF. In DNA, the CDR3 is TGTGCCAGCAGTTACTCACAGGGACAGGGGGCCCGGAACACTGAAGCTTTCTTT.

The chain links TRBV5-1 to TRBJ1-1; D might be TRBD1 (6 bases). This CDR3 is 15 amino acids long. Germline-derived CDR1 and CDR2 are SGHRS and YFSETQ. Trimming removed 3 bases at V and 1 base at J, with 13 bases between. CDR3 residues: CASSSSGHPNTEAFF. CDR3 in DNA: TGCGCCAGCAGCTCCTCGGGACACCCGAACACTGAAGCTTTCTTT.

This sequence joins TRBV27 and TRBJ2-1; the match to TRBD2 covers 9 bases. Germline V gene lookup returns CDR1 MNHEY and CDR2 SMNVEV (reference sequence). Trimming at V came to 7 bases and at J to 0 bases, leaving 10 bases not matched to a gene. CDR3 size: 17 residues. In nucleotides, the CDR3 is TGTGCCAGCACCTCCCTGACTAGCGGTAGCTCCTACAATGAGCAGTTCTTC. This encodes CASTSLTSGSSYNEQFF.

The chain links TRBV18 to TRBJ1-1; possibly TRBD1 for D (5 bases). Germline V gives CDR1 KGHSH, CDR2 LQKENI. V was shortened by 2 bases and J by 0 bases, with 13 bases between the two germline ends. The CDR3 is made up of 16 amino acids. CDR3 in amino acids: CASSPGRGGMNTEAFF. DNA of the CDR3: TGTGCCAGCTCACCAGGAAGGGGTGGGATGAACACTGAAGCTTTCTTT.

The J gene is TRBJ2-2, the V gene TRBV5-1; 10 bases map to TRBD2. The junction had 4 bases not matched to a gene; V was cut back by 1 base and J by 1 base. CDR1 SGHRS and CDR2 YFSETQ come from the germline V gene. This CDR3 comprises 17 residues. CDR3 DNA: TGCGCCAGCAGCTTGAGAGCGGGAGGGATGAACACCGGGGAGCTGTTTTTT. This translates into CASSLRAGGMNTGELFF.

The J gene is TRBJ2-2, the V gene TRBV6-4; no clear D gene. Trimming cost V 2 bases and J 5 bases, with 9 bases left between them. Germline V lookup: CDR1 MRHNA, CDR2 SNTAGT. The CDR3 is made up of 14 amino acids. CDR3 in amino acids: CASSDRFGTGELFF. The CDR3 DNA follows: TGTGCCAGCAGTGACAGGTTCGGGACCGGGGAGCTGTTTTTT.

Regarding this clone: Other DNA sequences from this sample encode an identical CDR3 as well. This chain connects TRBV9 to TRBJ1-3; a weak D match, TRBD1 (6 bases). Trimming cost V 2 bases and J 2 bases, with 11 bases left between them. Germline loops: CDR1 SGDLS, CDR2 YYNGEE. The CDR3 has 15 residues. The CDR3 is CASSVAQGPGNTIYF. The CDR3 DNA follows: TGTGCCAGCAGCGTCGCACAGGGACCTGGAAACACCATATATTTT.

This sequence joins TRBV28 and TRBJ1-1; D not certain. Trimming left V 2 bases short and J 5 bases short, with 12 bases between. The CDR3 sequence is 14 residues long. CDR1 MDHEN and CDR2 SYDVKM come from the germline V gene. CDR3 loop: CASSLGQPWTEAFF. CDR3 sequence (DNA): TGTGCCAGCAGTTTAGGGCAGCCCTGGACTGAAGCTTTCTTT.